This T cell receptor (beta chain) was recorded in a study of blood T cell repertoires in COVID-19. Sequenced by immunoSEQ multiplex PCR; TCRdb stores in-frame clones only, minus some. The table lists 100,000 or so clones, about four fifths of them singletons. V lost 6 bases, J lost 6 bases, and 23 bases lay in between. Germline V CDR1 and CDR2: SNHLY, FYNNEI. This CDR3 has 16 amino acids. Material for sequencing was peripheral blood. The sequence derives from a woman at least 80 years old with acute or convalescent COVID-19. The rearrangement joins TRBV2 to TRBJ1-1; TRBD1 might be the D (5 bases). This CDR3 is CASRASFGGYYPEAFF. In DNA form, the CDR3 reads TGTGCCAGCAGAGCCTCCTTCGGGGGGTACTATCCTGAAGCTTTCTTT.